This T cell receptor beta chain stems from a study of T cell responses to AZD1222 COVID-19 vaccine. Worth noting for this clone: What it binds is not known.

Sequencing used immunoSEQ multiplex PCR; TCRdb keeps in-frame clones, though not all of them. The table has over 130,000 clones, 92% seen once. Second doses that came at about 4 or about 12 weeks were put together. Study-wide findings and caveats: The donors showed a predominance of white British ancestry and of females, with possible underestimation of clonal diversity. Repertoire sampling was restricted to post-peak T cell response timepoints. Spike-specific TCR breadth and depth both grew after two AZD1222 doses.

V gave up 5 bases and J gave up 7 bases; unmatched junction bases: 8. The CDR3 runs to 15 residues. The specimen was peripheral blood, collected 28 days after the second AZD1222 dose. The receptor's source is an adult who received the AZD1222 COVID-19 vaccine. The chain combines TRBV5-3 with TRBJ1-6; 8 positions agree with TRBD1. TRBV5-3 has ORF status, its function being uncertain. CDR3 nucleotide sequence: TGTGCCAGAAGTATATGGACAGGGAAGAATTCACCCCTCCACTTT. This gives the protein CARSIWTGKNSPLHF.